This section outlines one T cell receptor (beta chain) sequence together with its context. The antigen remains unidentified. Produced via immunoSEQ multiplex PCR; TCRdb's table is partial and in-frame only. The sample lists around 500 clones; 64% were seen once. These data are taken from a study of regulatory and conventional T cells in RAG deficiency. The study's findings and limits: In Omenn syndrome, Treg and Tconv repertoires overlapped >85%. Other subsets showed about 10-fold reductions, but Treg unique TCR beta sequences fell roughly 90-fold in these patients.

The CDR3 has 17 residues. This TCR was recovered from a human donor with RAG deficiency presenting as severe combined immunodeficiency. The chain has TRBV1 and TRBJ1-2. TRBV1 is a known pseudogene. The sequenced sample was CD8+ T cells sorted from blood. CDR3 DNA: TGCACCAGCAGACTAGCTGGTTTGTGCGAAAGGACCTATGGCTACACCTTC. Residues: CTSRLAGLCERTYGYTF.